The clone carrying this T cell receptor (beta chain) was picked up many times. The target antigen is unknown. CDR3 length: 12 residues. Trimming shortened V by 6 bases and J by 7 bases, and 12 bases separated the two germline ends. The germline V gene encodes CDR1 MNHEY and CDR2 SVGAGI. The time point: sample taken at primary tumor resection. There were 75 or so donors, all of them untreated patients with early-stage non-small cell lung cancer. Tumor, nontumor lung or frozen PBMC supplied whole RNA, sequenced without sorting. The data were obtained in a study of spatial heterogeneity in lung cancer. Study conclusions and caveats: Tumors with more nonsynonymous mutations had more expanded intratumoral alpha and beta TCRs. About 7% of tumor T cells for alpha chains and around 13% for beta chains were estimated to be covered.

Single TCR cDNA molecules each had their own unique molecular identifier. Using its own MiXCR run on the 5' RACE reads, TCRdb lists one record per CDR3 protein. The table has fewer than 15,000 distinct CDR3 sequences, 3% to 4.5% seen once. The chain has TRBV6-5 and TRBJ2-5; TRBD1 might be the D (5 bases). The starting material was lung tumor tissue, obtained at surgery. The receptor was isolated from a male donor with early-stage non-small cell lung cancer. The CDR3 DNA sequence: TGTGCCAGCAGCGCAGGGTCGGGGACCCAGTACTTC. It yields the protein CASSAGSGTQYF.